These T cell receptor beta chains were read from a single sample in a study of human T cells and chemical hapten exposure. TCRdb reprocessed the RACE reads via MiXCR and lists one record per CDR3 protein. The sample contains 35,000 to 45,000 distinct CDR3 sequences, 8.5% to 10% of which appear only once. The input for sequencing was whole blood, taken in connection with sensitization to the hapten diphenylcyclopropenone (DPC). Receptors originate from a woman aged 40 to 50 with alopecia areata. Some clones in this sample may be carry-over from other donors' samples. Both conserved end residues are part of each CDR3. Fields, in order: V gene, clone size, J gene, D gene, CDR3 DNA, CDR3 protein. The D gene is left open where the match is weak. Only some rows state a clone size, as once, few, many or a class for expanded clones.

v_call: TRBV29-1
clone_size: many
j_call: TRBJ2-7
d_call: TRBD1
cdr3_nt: TGCAGCGTTGGCCCTGGACAGGGTACCTACGAGCAGTACTTC
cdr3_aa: CSVGPGQGTYEQYF

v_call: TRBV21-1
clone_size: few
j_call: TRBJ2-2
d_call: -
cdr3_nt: TGTGCCAGCAGCGAAGAACTTTCCGCAGACCGCTCCGGGGAGCTGTTTTTT
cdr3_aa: CASSEELSADRSGELFF

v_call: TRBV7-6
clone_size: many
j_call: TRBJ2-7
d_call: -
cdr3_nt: TGTGCCAGCAGCTTATACCCGAGGGGCCGAACCGCCTACGAGCAGTACTTC
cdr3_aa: CASSLYPRGRTAYEQYF

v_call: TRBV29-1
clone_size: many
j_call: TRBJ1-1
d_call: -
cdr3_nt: TGCAGCGTTGAAGGACGGATGAACACTGAAGCTTTCTTT
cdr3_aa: CSVEGRMNTEAFF

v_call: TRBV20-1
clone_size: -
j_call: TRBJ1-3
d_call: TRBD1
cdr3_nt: TGCAGTGCCGCCGACAGGGACCCTGGAAACACCATATATTTT
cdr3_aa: CSAADRDPGNTIYF

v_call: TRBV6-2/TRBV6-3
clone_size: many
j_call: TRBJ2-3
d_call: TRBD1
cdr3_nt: TGTGCCAGCAGCGGACAGGGGGCTTCAGATACGCAGTATTTT
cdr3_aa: CASSGQGASDTQYF

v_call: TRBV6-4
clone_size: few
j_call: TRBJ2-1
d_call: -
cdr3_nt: TGTGCCAGCAGTCCCCTAGCTGGCAACCTAGGGGAGCAGTTCTTC
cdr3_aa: CASSPLAGNLGEQFF

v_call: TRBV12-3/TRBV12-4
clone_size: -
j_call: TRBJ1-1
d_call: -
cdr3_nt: TGTGCCAGCAGTTTTGCAATGAACACTGAAGCTTTCTTT
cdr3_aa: CASSFAMNTEAFF

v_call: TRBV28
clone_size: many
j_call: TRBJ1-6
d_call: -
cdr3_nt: TGTGCCAGCAGTTTATCCAGGGCGGTCAATTCACCCCTCCACTTT
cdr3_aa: CASSLSRAVNSPLHF

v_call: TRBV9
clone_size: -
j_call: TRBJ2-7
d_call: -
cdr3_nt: TGTGCCAGCAGCGCGGACATCCTGTCCTACGAGCAGTACTTC
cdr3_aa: CASSADILSYEQYF

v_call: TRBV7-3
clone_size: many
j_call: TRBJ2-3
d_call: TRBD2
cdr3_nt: TGTGCCAGCAGCTTTGGACTAGCGGGGGGTTCAGATACGCAGTATTTT
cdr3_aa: CASSFGLAGGSDTQYF

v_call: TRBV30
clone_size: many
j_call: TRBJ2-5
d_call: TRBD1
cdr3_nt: TGTGCCTGGAGAGCTCCGGGACAGGGTAGGGAGACCCAGTACTTC
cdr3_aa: CAWRAPGQGRETQYF

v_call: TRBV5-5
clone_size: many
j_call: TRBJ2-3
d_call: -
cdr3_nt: TGTGCCAGCAGCTTGACGCTCCCGAGTGGTTATAGGTGGTCAGATACGCAGTATTTT
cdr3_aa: CASSLTLPSGYRWSDTQYF

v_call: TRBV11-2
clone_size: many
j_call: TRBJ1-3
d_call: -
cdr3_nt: TGTGCCAGCAGCCAACGGGGATCTGGAAACACCATATATTTT
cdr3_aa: CASSQRGSGNTIYF

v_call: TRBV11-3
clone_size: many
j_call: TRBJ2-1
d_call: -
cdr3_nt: TGTGCCAGCAGCTCGAAGACTAGTAGTGGACCCTACAATGAGCAGTTCTTC
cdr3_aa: CASSSKTSSGPYNEQFF

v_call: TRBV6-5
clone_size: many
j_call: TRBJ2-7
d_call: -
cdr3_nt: TGTGCCAGCAGTTCCGATCCGAGCTCCTACGAGCAGTACTTC
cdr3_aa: CASSSDPSSYEQYF

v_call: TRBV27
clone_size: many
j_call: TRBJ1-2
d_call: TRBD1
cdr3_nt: TGTGCCAGCAGTCCGGACAGGGAAATAGCCTATGGCTACACCTTC
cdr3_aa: CASSPDREIAYGYTF

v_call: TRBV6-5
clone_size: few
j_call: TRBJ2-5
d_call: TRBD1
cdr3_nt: TGTGCCAGCAGGCCGGACAGGGTTAGTCAAGAGACCCAGTACTTC
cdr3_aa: CASRPDRVSQETQYF

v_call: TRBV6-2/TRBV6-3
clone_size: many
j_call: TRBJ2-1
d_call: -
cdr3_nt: TGTGCCAGCAGTTACCTGGAATATGAGCAGTTCTTC
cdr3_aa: CASSYLEYEQFF

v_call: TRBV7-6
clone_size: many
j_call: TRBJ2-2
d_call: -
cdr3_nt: TGTGCCAGCAGCTTAGAGTTTTTGGGTTCCACCGGGGAGCTGTTTTTT
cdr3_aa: CASSLEFLGSTGELFF

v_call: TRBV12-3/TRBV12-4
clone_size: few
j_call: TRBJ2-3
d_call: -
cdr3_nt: TGTGCCAGCAGCCTTCTGGATTCGTTCACAGATACGCAGTATTTT
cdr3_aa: CASSLLDSFTDTQYF

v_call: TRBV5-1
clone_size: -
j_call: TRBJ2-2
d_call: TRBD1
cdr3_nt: TGCGCCAGCAGTCGGGACAGTGCGAACACCGGGGAGCTGTTTTTT
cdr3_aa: CASSRDSANTGELFF